The TCR beta chain under discussion was sequenced for a study of cytomegalovirus exposure and HLA in healthy donors. At the level of the study: Caucasian-associated ancestry cluster membership applied to just over 80% of some 400 genotyped donors.

The PCR employed 60 Vbeta primers together with 13 Jbeta primers. Assay used: immunoSEQ multiplex PCR; TCRdb lists only in-frame clones, some missing. The sample has around 210,000 clones. CDR1 is SGHTA, CDR2 FQGNSA, per germline. The CDR3 runs 14 residues. V lost 0 bases and J lost 2, with 8 bases in between. This TCR derives from a woman between 25 and 40 years old in good health and CMV-seropositive. What was sequenced was PBMCs. V usage is TRBV7-2 and J usage is TRBJ2-7, with unresolved D. The CDR3 nucleotides are TGTGCCAGCAGCTTAGCTAGAGAGACCTACGAGCAGTACTTC. Its protein product is CASSLARETYEQYF.